Each of the 14 T cell receptor beta chains below was sequenced from the same sample in a study of T cell responses to AZD1222 COVID-19 vaccine. Profiling relied on immunoSEQ multiplex PCR, and the TCRdb table lists in-frame clones only, not all of them. The table lists under 150,000 clones, around 87% of them singletons. The sequencing here drew on peripheral blood, taken on day 0 of AZD1222 vaccination. The receptors come from an adult in good health.

The V call is TRBV2, the J call TRBJ2-1; 14 positions agree with TRBD2. V was clipped by 5 bases and J by 5 bases; unmatched bases: 5. The CDR3 totals 16 residues. Germline V gene sequence: CDR1 SNHLY, CDR2 FYNNEI. The CDR3: CASSPKTSGGDNEQFF. The DNA of the CDR3 is TGTGCCAGCAGTCCAAAGACTAGCGGGGGGGACAATGAGCAGTTCTTC. The whole variable domain, remainder taken from reference TRBV2 and TRBJ2-1, is EPEVTQTPSHQVTQMGQEVILRCVPISNHLYFYWYRQILGQKVEFLVSFYNNEISEKSEIFDDQFSVERPDGSNFTLKIRSTKLEDSAMYFCASSPKTSGGDNEQFFGPGTRLTVL.

CDR3 nucleotide sequence: TGTGCCAGCAGCCAAAGAGCCCAAGAGACCCAGTACTTC. Translation: CASSQRAQETQYF. The J gene is TRBJ2-5, the V gene TRBV3-1 (or the pseudogene TRBV3-2); D is undetermined. Germline CDR1 LGHDT, CDR2 YNNKEL (reference sequence). The V gene lost 2 bases and the J gene lost 1 base, with 5 bases spanning the gap. The CDR3 has 13 residues.

V usage is TRBV6-5 and J usage is TRBJ2-7; 7 nucleotides line up with TRBD1. Germline CDR1 is MNHEY and CDR2 is SVGAGI. Trimming cost V 4 bases and J 3 bases; bases outside gene matches: 12. CDR3 size: 16 residues. CDR3 in amino acids: CASSWERGPNYYEQYF. For the CDR3, the DNA is TGTGCCAGCAGTTGGGAAAGGGGGCCCAACTACTACGAGCAGTACTTC.

J is TRBJ1-3 and V is TRBV7-9; TRBD1 agrees at 8 bases. The V and J ends lost 5 bases and 2 bases, in that order; junction bases with no gene match: 2. The CDR3 extends over 14 amino acids. Germline V lookup: CDR1 SEHNR, CDR2 FQNEAQ (reference sequence). In DNA form, the CDR3 reads TGTGCCAGCAGCGGACAGGGAACTGGAAACACCATATATTTT. This translates into CASSGQGTGNTIYF.

This rearrangement joins TRBV3-1 (or the pseudogene TRBV3-2) to TRBJ2-2; D not resolved. With 6 bases removed from V and 6 bases from J, the gap between germline ends came to 8 bases. The CDR3 is 12 amino acids. Germline V lookup: CDR1 LGHDT, CDR2 YNNKEL (reference sequence). Here the CDR3 reads CASSPSSGELFF. The CDR3, as DNA: TGTGCCAGCAGTCCTAGTTCCGGGGAGCTGTTTTTT.

This chain uses TRBV19 with TRBJ1-2; a weak D match, TRBD1 (5 bases). The CDR3 extends over 12 amino acids. The V and J ends lost 9 bases and 4 bases respectively, with 12 bases between them. Germline CDR1 is LNHDA and CDR2 is SQIVND (reference sequence). The CDR3 sequence: CASGDFGYGYTF. CDR3 nucleotides: TGTGCCAGCGGGGACTTCGGCTATGGCTACACCTTC. Looking up the rest from reference TRBV19 and TRBJ1-2 gives the full variable domain: DGGITQSPKYLFRKEGQNVTLSCEQNLNHDAMYWYRQDPGQGLRLIYYSQIVNDFQKGDIAEGYSVSREKKESFPLTVTSAQKNPTAFYLCASGDFGYGYTFGSGTRLTVV.

This chain links TRBV12-5 with TRBJ1-1; 7 bases align to TRBD1. CDR1 is LGHNT and CDR2 is FRNRAP in the germline V gene. J lost 0 bases, V lost 5 bases, and 3 bases had no gene match. The CDR3 contains 14 residues. Written as DNA, the CDR3 is TGTGCTAGTGGTACGGGACAGTTGAACACTGAAGCTTTCTTT. This gives the protein CASGTGQLNTEAFF.

The chain has TRBV7-2 and TRBJ2-2; 9 bases map to TRBD2. CDR3 length: 17 residues. Per the germline V gene, CDR1 is SGHTA and CDR2 is FQGNSA. Trimming removed 4 bases from V and 4 bases from J; junction bases left unmatched: 10. CDR3 coding DNA: TGTGCCAGCAGCTCTTCGGGGCGGGGGGGCCGCACCGGGGAGCTGTTTTTT. The encoded protein is CASSSSGRGGRTGELFF.

This clone has only one observation. This rearrangement joins TRBV2 to TRBJ2-1; TRBD2 matches 9 bases. Germline V gene data show CDR1 as SNHLY and CDR2 as FYNNEI. This CDR3 contains 15 residues. V was pared by 4 bases and J by 6 bases, with 7 bases of the junction left unmatched. In nucleotides, the CDR3 is TGTGCCAGCAGTGTAGGCGGCGGGGGGGCCAATGAGCAGTTCTTC. This encodes CASSVGGGGANEQFF.

This chain links TRBV29-1 with TRBJ2-7; 13 bases agree with TRBD2. CDR3 length: 13 amino acids. Losses at the gene ends were 4 bases for V and 7 bases for J; bases not matched to a gene: 4. Germline CDR1 SQVTM, CDR2 ANQGSEA. DNA of the CDR3: TGCAGCGTTGTGGGACTAGCGGGGACAGAGCAGTACTTC. The encoded protein is CSVVGLAGTEQYF.

V usage is TRBV5-1 and J usage is TRBJ1-5, with D unclear. Looked up from germline, CDR1 is SGHRS and CDR2 is YFSETQ. V gave up 2 bases and J gave up 6 bases, with 9 bases separating them. The CDR3 is 13 residues long. In nucleotides, the CDR3 is TGCGCCAGCAGCTTAGTGTCGGGTCAGCCCCAGCATTTT. Its protein is CASSLVSGQPQHF.

The chain carries TRBV24-1 and TRBJ2-5, with a possible D match to TRBD2 (6 bases). V dropped 3 bases and J dropped 2 bases, with 12 bases sitting between them. The CDR3 contains 15 residues. Germline assignment: CDR1 KGHDR and CDR2 SFDVKD. In DNA, the CDR3 is TGTGCCACCAGTGATCCTCGAGCGGGTCAAGAGACCCAGTACTTC. This encodes CATSDPRAGQETQYF.

The chain is built from TRBV6-6 and TRBJ1-4, with TRBD1 as a possible D gene (5 bases). Germline values: CDR1 MNHNY, CDR2 SVGAGI (reference sequence). The V and J ends lost 6 bases and 5 bases respectively, with 13 bases between them. There are 14 residues in the CDR3. DNA of the CDR3: TGTGCCAGCAGGTTGGGGCAGGCAAATGAAAAACTGTTTTTT. Protein sequence: CASRLGQANEKLFF.

The chain combines TRBV6-6 with TRBJ2-1; D is uncertain. The CDR3 runs 13 residues. The V end lost 7 bases, the J end lost 9 bases, and 16 bases lay between the germline ends. The germline V gene has CDR1 MNHNY and CDR2 SVGAGI (reference sequence). The CDR3: CASTRGPSGEQFF. Written as DNA, the CDR3 is TGTGCCAGCACCAGAGGACCGTCCGGTGAGCAGTTCTTC.